These 26 T cell receptor beta chains were all obtained from the same sample, sequenced in a study of blood T cell repertoires in COVID-19. Clones were read by immunoSEQ multiplex PCR, and TCRdb kept only the in-frame ones, dropping some. There are 300,000 to 400,000 clones in the sample; around 90% occur only once, and 1% lies in the top ten. The specimen was peripheral blood. The receptors originated from a man in his fifties or sixties with active or convalescent COVID-19.

V and J are TRBV6-6 and TRBJ1-2; 7 bases fit TRBD1. CDR3 length: 14 amino acids. With 5 bases clipped from V and 5 bases from J, the junction kept 8 bases outside the gene matches. Germline-derived CDR1 and CDR2 are MNHNY and SVGAGI (reference sequence). In DNA, the CDR3 is TGTGCCAGCAGTCCGGACAGGATCGAGTATGGCTACACCTTC. Translation gives CASSPDRIEYGYTF.

V is TRBV4-2 and J is TRBJ1-3; no clear D gene. The CDR3 extends over 15 amino acids. The ends were cut back, 4 bases at V and 4 bases at J, with 14 bases in the middle. Germline CDR1 is LGHNA and CDR2 is YNFKEQ. The CDR3 spells CASSPSQVDGNTIYF. In DNA form, the CDR3 reads TGTGCCAGCAGCCCGTCCCAGGTAGACGGAAACACCATATATTTT.

This rearrangement joins TRBV9 to TRBJ2-7; no clear D gene. Trimming took off 1 base at V and 2 bases at J, with 7 bases between the two ends. Germline loops: CDR1 SGDLS, CDR2 YYNGEE. This CDR3 is built from 13 residues. Written as DNA, the CDR3 is TGTGCCAGCAGCGTAAACTCCGCCTACGAGCAGTACTTC. Translated, it gives CASSVNSAYEQYF.

The chain uses TRBV15 and TRBJ1-3; TRBD1 is a possible D gene (5 bases). This CDR3 spans 17 amino acids. Looked up from germline, CDR1 is LNHNV and CDR2 is YYDKDF (reference sequence). V lost 0 bases to trimming and J lost 2 bases, with 14 bases between them. Written as DNA, the CDR3 is TGTGCCACCAGCAGAGATCCCATTCCGGGGGCTGGAAACACCATATATTTT. Its protein is CATSRDPIPGAGNTIYF.

The chain employs TRBV2 and TRBJ1-4; 7 bases match TRBD1. Trimming cost V 3 bases and J 3 bases; bases outside gene matches: 16. In germline, CDR1 is SNHLY, CDR2 FYNNEI. This CDR3 is built from 19 residues. CDR3: CASSDDRDYVKRSNEKLFF. Here the CDR3 DNA reads TGTGCCAGCAGTGACGACAGGGATTATGTGAAGAGGTCTAATGAAAAACTGTTTTTT.

The chain uses TRBV27 and TRBJ1-3; 9 nucleotides align to TRBD1. Trimming cost V 5 bases and J 3 bases; bases outside gene matches: 5. Germline-derived CDR1 and CDR2 are MNHEY and SMNVEV (reference sequence). The CDR3 has 15 amino acids. The CDR3 spells CASSPTGGGGNTIYF. The CDR3 DNA reads TGTGCCAGCAGTCCGACAGGGGGTGGTGGAAACACCATATATTTT.

This sequence joins TRBV5-8 and TRBJ2-3; D might be TRBD2 (6 bases). The CDR3 is 16 residues long. The V and J ends lost 0 bases and 0 bases respectively, with 11 bases between them. Germline CDR1 and CDR2: SGHTS and YDEGEE. CDR3 sequence reads: CASSLVWDSSTDTQYF. CDR3 DNA: TGTGCCAGCAGCTTGGTGTGGGACTCTAGCACAGATACGCAGTATTTT.

V gene TRBV5-6 combines with J gene TRBJ2-5, with a tentative D call TRBD1 (5 bases). Germline loops: CDR1 SGHDT, CDR2 YYEEEE. Deletions cut 4 bases from V and 7 bases from J, with 11 bases between. The length of the CDR3 is 12 residues. CDR3 protein: CASSEDIGTQYF. The CDR3 DNA reads TGTGCCAGCAGCGAGGACATAGGGACCCAGTACTTC.

The rearrangement links TRBV7-9 to TRBJ2-3; D unresolved. V dropped 5 bases and J dropped 11 bases, with 14 bases sitting between them. This CDR3 region has 12 residues. Germline V gene lookup returns CDR1 SEHNR and CDR2 FQNEAQ (reference sequence). The CDR3 reads CASSRSSSGQYF. The CDR3 DNA reads as TGTGCCAGCAGCCGATCTTCTTCGGGGCAGTATTTT.

The chain uses TRBV4-1 and TRBJ1-2, with 8 bases that match TRBD1. CDR1 and CDR2 (germline): MGHRA, YSYEKL. V lost 2 bases, J lost 3 bases, and 5 bases stayed unmatched. The CDR3 consists of 15 residues. The CDR3: CASSQTTGVHYGYTF. CDR3 DNA: TGCGCCAGCAGCCAAACGACAGGGGTACACTATGGCTACACCTTC.

The chain uses TRBV10-3 and TRBJ1-3; D unresolved. The germline V and J ends were trimmed by 0 bases and 0 bases, with 9 bases remaining between them. The CDR3 has 16 amino acids. The germline gives CDR1 ENHRY, CDR2 SYGVKD. CDR3 nucleotide sequence: TGTGCCATCAGTGAGTCAGAGGTGCGCTCTGGAAACACCATATATTTT. Protein product: CAISESEVRSGNTIYF.

The chain couples TRBV7-9 to TRBJ2-5; 9 positions match TRBD2. Trimming cost V 5 bases and J 7 bases; bases outside gene matches: 8. The CDR3 runs to 14 residues. Germline V gene sequence: CDR1 SEHNR, CDR2 FQNEAQ (reference sequence). For the CDR3, the DNA is TGTGCCAGCAGCCCCTTGCGGGGGGGTCCGACCCAGTACTTC. Translation: CASSPLRGGPTQYF.

The chain recombines TRBV7-9 with TRBJ2-5; 7 bases are shared with TRBD1. CDR1 and CDR2 (germline): SEHNR, FQNEAQ (reference sequence). This CDR3 region has 15 residues. Trimming cost V 4 bases and J 3 bases; bases outside gene matches: 8. CDR3 protein: CASSSGTAREETQYF. The CDR3 DNA follows: TGTGCCAGCAGCTCTGGGACAGCACGAGAAGAGACCCAGTACTTC.

J is TRBJ2-7 and V is TRBV5-1, with 7 bases fitting TRBD1. Trimming removed 0 bases from V and 5 bases from J; junction bases left unmatched: 11. CDR1 SGHRS and CDR2 YFSETQ come from the germline V gene. The CDR3 is made up of 16 amino acids. CDR3 amino acids: CASSLAGLNRGDEQYF. CDR3 bases: TGCGCCAGCAGCTTGGCCGGCCTGAACAGGGGCGACGAGCAGTACTTC.

The chain has TRBV9 and TRBJ2-2, with 9 nucleotides matching TRBD1. CDR1 SGDLS and CDR2 YYNGEE come from the germline V gene. CDR3 length: 14 residues. The ends lost 5 bases at V and 7 bases at J; junction bases unmatched: 6. The CDR3 here is CASRSGTGFGELFF. The CDR3 DNA reads TGTGCCAGCAGATCCGGGACAGGGTTCGGGGAGCTGTTTTTT.

The genes are TRBV5-6 and TRBJ2-1, with no clear D. Trimming removed 0 bases from V and 5 bases from J, with 6 bases in between. The germline V gene encodes CDR1 SGHDT and CDR2 YYEEEE. This CDR3 is 13 amino acids long. The CDR3 is CASSLAVHNEQFF. CDR3 coding DNA: TGTGCCAGCAGCTTGGCTGTCCACAATGAGCAGTTCTTC.

This sequence joins TRBV29-1 and TRBJ2-3; possible D gene TRBD2, 6 bases. The CDR3 extends over 13 amino acids. Germline values: CDR1 SQVTM, CDR2 ANQGSEA. With 6 bases removed from V and 1 base from J, the gap between germline ends came to 11 bases. The CDR3 loop is CSVVRRGTDTQYF. The CDR3, as DNA: TGCAGCGTCGTTAGGAGGGGCACAGATACGCAGTATTTT.

The chain combines TRBV2 with TRBJ1-3; perhaps TRBD1 as D (5 bases). Trimming left V 4 bases short and J 0 bases short, with 10 bases between. This CDR3 has 15 amino acids. Germline V CDR1 and CDR2: SNHLY, FYNNEI. For the CDR3, the DNA is TGTGCCAGCAGTGGTAGCAGGGCCTCTGGAAACACCATATATTTT. As protein: CASSGSRASGNTIYF.

The chain joins TRBV27 to TRBJ2-5; 10 bases line up with TRBD1. CDR3 length: 15 residues. With 8 bases clipped from V and 5 bases from J, the junction kept 11 bases outside the gene matches. The germline CDR1 and CDR2 sequences are MNHEY and SMNVEV (reference sequence). CDR3 coding DNA: TGTGCCAGCCGCCCGGGACAGGGGATATCGGAGACCCAGTACTTC. Translation gives CASRPGQGISETQYF.

The CDR3 spells CASSRGGGTTGELFF. DNA for the CDR3: TGCGCCAGCAGCCGCGGAGGCGGGACCACCGGGGAGCTGTTTTTT. The chain joins TRBV4-3 to TRBJ2-2, with D possibly matching TRBD2 (6 bases). The germline gives CDR1 LGHNA, CDR2 YSLEER. This CDR3 is built from 15 residues. Trimming removed 4 bases from V and 4 bases from J, with 13 bases in between.

The J gene is TRBJ1-2, the V gene TRBV18, with D tentatively TRBD1 (6 bases). Trimming stripped 3 bases from V and 5 bases from J, with 19 bases between. The CDR3 sequence is 16 residues long. Germline CDR1 reads KGHSH; CDR2 reads LQKENI. The CDR3 loop is CASSPRGTGPLYGYTF. CDR3 bases: TGTGCCAGCTCACCGCGCGGAACAGGGCCGCTATATGGCTACACCTTC.

This chain uses TRBV14 with TRBJ1-1, with TRBD1 identical over 7 bases. The CDR3 runs 15 residues. Trimming cost V 5 bases and J 2 bases; bases outside gene matches: 8. CDR1 is SGHDN, CDR2 FVKESK, per germline. The CDR3 DNA reads TGTGCCAGCAGCAAGCTGCAGGGGGGAAACACTGAAGCTTTCTTT. Encoded protein: CASSKLQGGNTEAFF. The whole variable domain, remainder taken from reference TRBV14 and TRBJ1-1, is EAGVTQFPSHSVIEKGQTVTLRCDPISGHDNLYWYRRVMGKEIKFLLHFVKESKQDESGMPNNRFLAERTGGTYSTLKVQPAELEDSGVYFCASSKLQGGNTEAFFGQGTRLTVV.

This chain uses TRBV4-2 with TRBJ2-5; possible D gene TRBD2, 5 bases. This CDR3 has 12 amino acids. Germline CDR1 reads LGHNA; CDR2 reads YNFKEQ. Trimming shortened V by 4 bases and J by 5 bases, and 8 bases separated the two germline ends. The DNA of the CDR3 is TGTGCCAGCAGCCCTTCGGGGGAGACCCAGTACTTC. It is translated as CASSPSGETQYF.

The chain recombines TRBV21-1 with TRBJ1-1. TRBV21-1 counts as a pseudogene. The CDR3 loop spans 20 amino acids. Written as DNA, the CDR3 is TGTGCCAGCAGCAATCGAAAAAGAAAGGGGGGGGAGCCGCTGCGGACTGAAGCTTTCTTT. Encoded protein: CASSNRKRKGGEPLRTEAFF.

V gene TRBV2 combines with J gene TRBJ2-1, with 12 bases that match TRBD2. Germline V lookup: CDR1 SNHLY, CDR2 FYNNEI. After removal of 8 bases from V and 3 bases from J, the junction contained 5 bases not matched to a gene. The CDR3 consists of 15 residues. This CDR3 reads CASGRLAGDYNEQFF. DNA of the CDR3: TGTGCCAGCGGCAGACTAGCGGGAGACTACAATGAGCAGTTCTTC. The variable domain in full, with the rest retrieved from reference TRBV2 and TRBJ2-1, is EPEVTQTPSHQVTQMGQEVILRCVPISNHLYFYWYRQILGQKVEFLVSFYNNEISEKSEIFDDQFSVERPDGSNFTLKIRSTKLEDSAMYFCASGRLAGDYNEQFFGPGTRLTVL.

This clone came up a few times. The rearrangement joins TRBV5-4 to TRBJ1-2; TRBD1 matches 8 bases. The trim removed 3 bases at V and 7 bases at J, leaving 11 bases unmatched. The germline V gene encodes CDR1 SGHNT and CDR2 YYREEE (reference sequence). The CDR3 extends over 15 amino acids. The CDR3 DNA reads TGTGCCAGCAGCTCTCAGGAGCAGGGGGCTGGTGGCTACACCTTC. Translating gives CASSSQEQGAGGYTF.